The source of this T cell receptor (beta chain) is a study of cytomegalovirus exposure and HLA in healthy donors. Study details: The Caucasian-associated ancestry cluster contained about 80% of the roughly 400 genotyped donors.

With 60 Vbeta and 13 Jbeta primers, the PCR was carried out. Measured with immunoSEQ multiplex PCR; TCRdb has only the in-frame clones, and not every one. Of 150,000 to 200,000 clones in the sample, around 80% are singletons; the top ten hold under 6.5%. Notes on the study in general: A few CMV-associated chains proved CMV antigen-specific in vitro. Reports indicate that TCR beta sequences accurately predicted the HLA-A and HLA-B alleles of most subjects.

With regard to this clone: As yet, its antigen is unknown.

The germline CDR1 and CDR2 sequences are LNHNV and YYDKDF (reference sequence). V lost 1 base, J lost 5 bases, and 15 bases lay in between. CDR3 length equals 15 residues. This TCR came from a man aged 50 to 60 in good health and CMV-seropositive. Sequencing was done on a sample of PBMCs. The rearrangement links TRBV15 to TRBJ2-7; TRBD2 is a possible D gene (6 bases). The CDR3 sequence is CATSRGAAGGDEQYF. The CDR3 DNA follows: TGTGCCACCAGCAGAGGGGCGGCAGGAGGGGACGAGCAGTACTTC.